This T cell receptor beta chain was identified in a study of blood T cells in healthy people across ages. Study observations and caveats: Naive T cell percentage showed a strong correlation with the diversity of TCR beta.

This clonotype was observed a few times. Its target is unknown. A J-beta primer mix and a sample-barcoded 5' primer were used in a second PCR of roughly 6 to 11 cycles. MiXCR, run by TCRdb on the 5' RACE reads, gives a single entry per CDR3 protein. The table records hundreds of thousands of distinct CDR3 sequences, under 40% of them present only once. The germline V gene encodes CDR1 SEHNR and CDR2 FQNEAQ (reference sequence). J was trimmed by 3 bases and V by 5 bases; bases with no gene match: 22. This CDR3 is built from 20 residues. The TCR was taken from a man aged 18 to 29 in good health. The chain recombines TRBV7-9 with TRBJ2-1; 7 bases line up with TRBD2. The source material was blood. DNA for the CDR3: TGTGCCAGCAGCCCACAAAGTAGGGCAAGGGAGGGAAAATACTACAATGAGCAGTTCTTC. Its protein is CASSPQSRAREGKYYNEQFF.